Listed here are 23 T cell receptor beta chains from one sample, sequenced in a study of shared clonotypes between healthy human individuals. Clones were read by immunoSEQ multiplex PCR, and TCRdb kept only the in-frame ones, dropping some. The sample shows approximately 2.1 million clones, approximately 93% of them seen only once. Sequencing was done on a sample of naive CD4+ T cells from PBMCs. Subset given: CD45RA+ positively selected. The receptors were sampled from a man aged 18 to 30 in good health. Some clones in this sample may be carry-over from other donors' samples.

This rearrangement joins TRBV28 to TRBJ1-4; the match to TRBD1 covers 11 bases. Germline CDR1 reads MDHEN; CDR2 reads SYDVKM. This CDR3 is built from 14 residues. Losses at the gene ends were 6 bases for V and 8 bases for J; bases not matched to a gene: 5. DNA of the CDR3: TGTGCCAGCAGCCCGGGACAGGGGGTGGAAAAACTGTTTTTT. This encodes CASSPGQGVEKLFF.

The J gene is TRBJ2-5, the V gene TRBV5-5; a weak D match, TRBD1 (5 bases). CDR1 and CDR2 from the germline V gene are SGHKS and YYEKEE (reference sequence). Trimming stripped 0 bases from V and 7 bases from J, with 13 bases between. The CDR3 spans 14 residues. The CDR3 bases are TGTGCCAGCAGCTTGGCGACGGCAGGGTTGACCCAGTACTTC. Translated: CASSLATAGLTQYF.

The chain carries TRBV5-1 and TRBJ1-1; 10 nucleotides align to TRBD1. CDR3 length: 19 residues. Trimming at V came to 7 bases and at J to 1 base, leaving 19 bases not matched to a gene. CDR1 and CDR2 (germline): SGHRS, YFSETQ. This chain's CDR3 is CASGVVFGTGEYGNTEAFF. The CDR3 DNA is TGCGCCAGCGGCGTGGTTTTCGGGACAGGGGAGTATGGGAACACTGAAGCTTTCTTT.

The chain is built from TRBV11-3 and TRBJ2-1; 13 nucleotides align to TRBD2. V shed 5 bases, J shed 2 bases, and the junction held 6 bases outside the gene matches. This CDR3 region has 17 residues. Germline assignment: CDR1 SGHNT and CDR2 YENEEA. CDR3 region: CASSPRTSGRAYNEQFF. The CDR3 nucleotides read TGTGCCAGCAGCCCTAGGACTAGCGGGAGAGCCTACAATGAGCAGTTCTTC.

V gene TRBV27 combines with J gene TRBJ2-2; 8 nucleotides align to TRBD2. Germline V gene sequence: CDR1 MNHEY, CDR2 SMNVEV (reference sequence). The CDR3 consists of 16 residues. Trimming removed 1 base from V and 7 bases from J; junction bases left unmatched: 8. Written as DNA, the CDR3 is TGTGCCAGCAGTTTATTCAGCGGGAGTATTAGCGGGGAGCTGTTTTTT. Translated, it gives CASSLFSGSISGELFF.

The genes are TRBV4-3 and TRBJ2-2; perhaps TRBD2 as D (6 bases). Germline V CDR1 and CDR2: LGHNA, YSLEER. Trimming removed 0 bases at V and 7 bases at J, with 15 bases between. The CDR3 runs to 16 residues. The DNA for the CDR3 is TGCGCCAGCAGCCAAGATAGGAGGGGCCTTGGCGGGGAGCTGTTTTTT. It encodes CASSQDRRGLGGELFF.

V and J are TRBV28 and TRBJ1-4, with D possibly matching TRBD1 (5 bases). The CDR3 consists of 15 residues. Looked up from germline, CDR1 is MDHEN and CDR2 is SYDVKM. V was clipped by 5 bases and J by 3 bases, with 13 bases between them. The CDR3 sequence: CASSRGAGPNEKLFF. DNA of the CDR3: TGTGCCAGCAGTCGCGGGGCAGGGCCTAATGAAAAACTGTTTTTT.

The chain has TRBV5-1 and TRBJ2-1; 11 positions match TRBD2. CDR1 SGHRS and CDR2 YFSETQ come from the germline V gene. The CDR3 spans 16 residues. V trimming: 0 bases; J trimming: 8 bases; junction bases outside the gene matches: 7. DNA of the CDR3: TGCGCCAGCAGCTTGGGGCCATCTAGCGGGAGGCATGAGCAGTTCTTC. It codes for CASSLGPSSGRHEQFF.

The rearrangement links TRBV28 to TRBJ2-2; 9 positions agree with TRBD1. This CDR3 is 16 amino acids long. CDR1 and CDR2 (germline): MDHEN, SYDVKM. Trimming at V came to 7 bases and at J to 6 bases, leaving 12 bases not matched to a gene. The CDR3 is CASTGGGTGHPGELFF. In DNA, the CDR3 is TGTGCCAGCACAGGCGGTGGGACAGGGCACCCCGGGGAGCTGTTTTTT.

The V call is TRBV19, the J call TRBJ1-3; 7 nucleotides agree with TRBD1. V was clipped by 9 bases and J by 5 bases; unmatched bases: 10. The CDR3 contains 14 residues. The germline V gene encodes CDR1 LNHDA and CDR2 SQIVND (reference sequence). CDR3 in DNA: TGTGCCAGCTCTTCGACAGGGACGCGAAACACCATATATTTT. This encodes CASSSTGTRNTIYF.

This clone was seen just once. This sequence joins TRBV4-1 and TRBJ1-2; no clear D. V shed 0 bases and J shed 8 bases, with 16 bases lying between them. The CDR3 is 15 residues long. The germline V gene has CDR1 MGHRA and CDR2 YSYEKL. The CDR3 protein is CASSQENLLSPGYTF. The CDR3 nucleotides are TGCGCCAGCAGCCAAGAGAATCTTCTGTCTCCGGGCTACACCTTC.

A word on this clone: The same CDR3 also results from other DNA sequences found in this sample. J is TRBJ2-5 and V is TRBV7-2, with D unresolved. Germline CDR1 reads SGHTA; CDR2 reads FQGNSA. This CDR3 region has 14 residues. V was pared by 3 bases and J by 2 bases, with 10 bases between. The CDR3 sequence is CASSLLGQQETQYF. In DNA form, the CDR3 reads TGTGCCAGCAGCTTGTTGGGCCAACAAGAGACCCAGTACTTC.

The V and J genes are TRBV25-1 and TRBJ1-1; D might be TRBD1 (5 bases). Trimming cost V 6 bases and J 3 bases, with 14 bases left between them. The CDR3 loop spans 14 amino acids. The V gene's germline CDR1 is MGHDK and CDR2 SYGVNS. The CDR3: CASSSWGGYTEAFF. CDR3 nucleotide sequence: TGTGCCAGCAGCTCCTGGGGGGGGTACACTGAAGCTTTCTTT.

This rearrangement joins TRBV28 to TRBJ2-1; TRBD2 aligns across 8 bases. The CDR3 is 16 residues long. Per the germline V gene, CDR1 is MDHEN and CDR2 is SYDVKM. With V trimmed by 2 bases and J by 2 bases, 5 bases remained unmatched. In nucleotides, the CDR3 is TGTGCCAGCAGTTTAGGGAGCGGGGGACCCTACAATGAGCAGTTCTTC. Residues: CASSLGSGGPYNEQFF.

The CDR3 is CAWSPSFTEAFF. The CDR3 DNA reads TGTGCCTGGAGCCCGTCTTTCACTGAAGCTTTCTTT. This chain joins TRBV30 and TRBJ1-1; no firm D call. Looked up from germline, CDR1 is GTSNPN and CDR2 is SVGIG (reference sequence). The CDR3 covers 12 residues. The V gene lost 3 bases and the J gene lost 4 bases, with 9 bases spanning the gap.

The V and J genes are TRBV28 and TRBJ2-7; a possible D gene is TRBD2 (5 bases). In germline, CDR1 is MDHEN, CDR2 SYDVKM. V gave up 5 bases and J gave up 2 bases, with 16 bases separating them. The CDR3 spans 15 residues. The CDR3 coding sequence is TGTGCCAGCAGTCTCCGGATCACGGGGACCTACGAGCAGTACTTC. Amino acids: CASSLRITGTYEQYF.

The table lists this clone with a count of one. The sample carries other DNA sequences with the same CDR3. V gene TRBV29-1 combines with J gene TRBJ2-5, with 7 nucleotides matching TRBD2. The CDR3 has 12 residues. J lost 2 bases, V lost 4 bases, and 1 base had no gene match. In germline, CDR1 is SQVTM, CDR2 ANQGSEA. The CDR3 is CSVVGGQETQYF. CDR3 coding DNA: TGCAGCGTTGTGGGGGGGCAAGAGACCCAGTACTTC.

This sequence joins TRBV29-1 and TRBJ2-7; D gene uncertain. The CDR3 totals 13 residues. Germline-derived CDR1 and CDR2 are SQVTM and ANQGSEA. V lost 4 bases and J lost 6, with 16 bases in between. As DNA, the CDR3 is TGCAGCGTTGCCCCCACGACCCTAGGCGAGCAGTACTTC. Amino acid sequence: CSVAPTTLGEQYF.

The chain links TRBV7-2 to TRBJ2-6; D is unclear. V shed 1 base and J shed 2 bases, with 6 bases lying between them. Germline V gives CDR1 SGHTA, CDR2 FQGNSA. This CDR3 region has 15 residues. CDR3 loop: CASSLGAPGANVLTF. The CDR3 nucleotides read TGTGCCAGCAGCTTAGGGGCCCCTGGGGCCAACGTCCTGACTTTC.

The chain is built from TRBV27 and TRBJ2-5; 10 positions match TRBD2. This CDR3 contains 15 residues. The germline gives CDR1 MNHEY, CDR2 SMNVEV (reference sequence). With 5 bases clipped from V and 5 bases from J, the junction kept 8 bases outside the gene matches. The CDR3 protein is CASSMSGRARETQYF. CDR3 bases: TGTGCCAGCAGTATGAGCGGGAGGGCCCGGGAGACCCAGTACTTC.

This chain joins TRBV2 and TRBJ2-1; D perhaps matches TRBD2 (6 bases). The CDR3 has 15 amino acids. Deletions cut 3 bases from V and 0 bases from J, with 9 bases between. Per the germline V gene, CDR1 is SNHLY and CDR2 is FYNNEI. DNA of the CDR3: TGTGCCAGCAGTGAGGGCGGGGCCTCCTACAATGAGCAGTTCTTC. The encoded protein is CASSEGGASYNEQFF.

Comments on this clone: Other DNA sequences in this sample translate to the same CDR3. The chain is built from TRBV5-1 and TRBJ2-5; D is unresolved. The V end lost 0 bases, the J end lost 2 bases, and 8 bases lay between the germline ends. Germline V lookup: CDR1 SGHRS, CDR2 YFSETQ. The CDR3 extends over 14 amino acids. CDR3 protein: CASSLASGQETQYF. CDR3 bases: TGCGCCAGCAGCTTGGCCTCTGGACAAGAGACCCAGTACTTC.

With respect to this clone: The same CDR3 can be traced to other DNA sequences in this sample. This chain links TRBV2 with TRBJ2-3; 9 bases match TRBD2. CDR1 and CDR2 (germline): SNHLY, FYNNEI. CDR3 length equals 14 residues. Trimming at V came to 6 bases and at J to 4 bases, leaving 5 bases not matched to a gene. CDR3 sequence (DNA): TGTGCCAGCAGCGAGGGACTAGCCGCAGATACGCAGTATTTT. Translating gives CASSEGLAADTQYF. The complete variable domain, with remaining parts taken from reference TRBV2 and TRBJ2-3, reads EPEVTQTPSHQVTQMGQEVILRCVPISNHLYFYWYRQILGQKVEFLVSFYNNEISEKSEIFDDQFSVERPDGSNFTLKIRSTKLEDSAMYFCASSEGLAADTQYFGPGTRLTVL.